This passage covers 21 T cell receptor beta chains from one sample sequenced in a study of blood T cell repertoires in COVID-19. Generated by immunoSEQ multiplex PCR, the TCRdb table keeps only in-frame clones and is missing some. The sample has tens of thousands of clones, less than 85% seen once. Sequences were obtained from peripheral blood. These receptors all stem from a man between 60 and 70 years old with active COVID-19.

The V call is TRBV5-6, the J call TRBJ2-3; 12 positions agree with TRBD1. Unmatched junction bases numbered 6, after V lost 1 base and J lost 6 bases. The germline V gene has CDR1 SGHDT and CDR2 YYEEEE. There are 16 residues in the CDR3. The CDR3: CASSLRGTGGRDTQYF. The CDR3 coding sequence is TGTGCCAGCAGCTTGAGGGGGACAGGGGGCCGGGATACGCAGTATTTT.

This chain links TRBV9 with TRBJ1-4; a weak D match, TRBD1 (5 bases). Germline values: CDR1 SGDLS, CDR2 YYNGEE. Trimming pared 0 bases from V and 3 bases from J, leaving 15 bases between. This CDR3 has 17 amino acids. Written as DNA, the CDR3 is TGTGCCAGCAGCGTAGCTCGAGGGGAGGCTCCTAATGAAAAACTGTTTTTT. This encodes CASSVARGEAPNEKLFF.

This clone was observed a few times. The chain joins TRBV30 to TRBJ1-1; 8 bases line up with TRBD1. This CDR3 has 13 residues. The junction had 10 bases not matched to a gene; V was cut back by 3 bases and J by 10 bases. Germline values: CDR1 GTSNPN, CDR2 SVGIG (reference sequence). The chain's CDR3 is CAWSEDRAEVAFF. Here the CDR3 DNA reads TGTGCCTGGAGCGAGGACAGGGCTGAAGTAGCTTTCTTT.

The chain links TRBV29-1 to TRBJ1-1; possible D gene TRBD1, 5 bases. Per the germline V gene, CDR1 is SQVTM and CDR2 is ANQGSEA. This CDR3 is built from 13 residues. Trimming stripped 2 bases from V and 3 bases from J, with 10 bases between. DNA of the CDR3: TGCAGCGTTGAAAGGGGCGCGTACACTGAAGCTTTCTTT. Amino acid sequence: CSVERGAYTEAFF.

This rearrangement joins TRBV7-6 to TRBJ2-1; 10 bases are a match to TRBD2. This CDR3 has 18 amino acids. CDR1 SGHVS and CDR2 FNYEAQ come from the germline V gene. V shed 1 base, J shed 1 base, and the junction held 7 bases outside the gene matches. CDR3 in DNA: TGTGCCAGCAGCTTAGGGGTCGCTAGCGGGAGTTCCTACAATGAGCAGTTCTTC. Translating it yields CASSLGVASGSSYNEQFF.

In its sample, this clone was seen once. V gene TRBV6-5 combines with J gene TRBJ2-3; D is perhaps TRBD2 (6 bases). V gave up 6 bases and J gave up 2 bases, with 12 bases separating them. CDR1 is MNHEY and CDR2 is SVGAGI in the germline V gene. This CDR3 comprises 14 residues. The CDR3 region has the DNA TGTGCCAGCAGACCCGGAGGGCCCACAGATACGCAGTATTTT. Its protein product is CASRPGGPTDTQYF.

The rearrangement joins TRBV7-3 to TRBJ2-2, with TRBD1 as a possible D gene (6 bases). V lost 5 bases and J 1 base, leaving 14 bases between the germline ends. The CDR3 contains 16 residues. CDR1 and CDR2 from the germline V gene are SGHTA and FQGTGA. CDR3 sequence: CASSPGATGNTGELFF. The DNA for the CDR3 is TGTGCCAGCAGCCCCGGGGCGACAGGGAACACCGGGGAGCTGTTTTTT.

The genes are TRBV3-1 (or the pseudogene TRBV3-2) and TRBJ1-3; D gene ambiguous. V was pared by 1 base and J by 5 bases, with 6 bases between. Germline loops: CDR1 LGHDT, CDR2 YNNKEL (reference sequence). The CDR3 extends over 13 amino acids. In DNA, the CDR3 is TGTGCCAGCAGCCAAGTGGAGCGAAACACCATATATTTT. Its protein is CASSQVERNTIYF.

The chain has TRBV5-5 and TRBJ2-3, with 15 nucleotides matching TRBD2. Losses at the gene ends were 3 bases for V and 5 bases for J; bases not matched to a gene: 10. This CDR3 is built from 18 residues. Germline CDR1 and CDR2: SGHKS and YYEKEE (reference sequence). The CDR3 nucleotides are TGTGCCAGCAGCTGGGGAGGACTAGCGGGAGGGCTTGGAGATACGCAGTATTTT. Translating gives CASSWGGLAGGLGDTQYF.

The chain links TRBV19 to TRBJ2-2; 11 bases are a match to TRBD1. Germline loops: CDR1 LNHDA, CDR2 SQIVND (reference sequence). The CDR3 consists of 16 residues. J lost 7 bases, V lost 3 bases, and 7 bases had no gene match. The CDR3 DNA reads as TGTGCCAGTAGTATTCTAGGACAGGGGGCTGGCGGGGAGCTGTTTTTT. It codes for CASSILGQGAGGELFF.

The sample holds a few counts of this clone. The V gene is TRBV10-3, the J gene TRBJ2-3; possible D gene TRBD1, 7 bases. The V end lost 10 bases, the J end lost 0 bases, and 17 bases lay between the germline ends. CDR3 length: 15 amino acids. CDR1 and CDR2 (germline): ENHRY, SYGVKD. CDR3 sequence: CATWASGGSTDTQYF. The DNA of the CDR3 is TGTGCCACCTGGGCCTCAGGGGGGAGCACAGATACGCAGTATTTT.

J is TRBJ1-1 and V is TRBV7-2; 12 nucleotides match TRBD1. Germline CDR1 is SGHTA and CDR2 is FQGNSA. CDR3 length: 18 amino acids. The V segment lost 5 bases and the J segment 5 bases; nucleotides outside the gene matches: 15. CDR3 nucleotide sequence: TGTGCCAGCAGCCCCCACATGGGACAGGGGGCGCGGAGGACTGAAGCTTTCTTT. Protein: CASSPHMGQGARRTEAFF.

V usage is TRBV18 and J usage is TRBJ2-7; possibly TRBD1 for D (5 bases). The germline V gene encodes CDR1 KGHSH and CDR2 LQKENI. The germline V and J ends were trimmed by 2 bases and 5 bases, with 10 bases remaining between them. The CDR3 extends over 13 amino acids. The CDR3 loop reads CASSPGMDNEQYF. The DNA for the CDR3 is TGTGCCAGCTCACCAGGAATGGACAACGAGCAGTACTTC.

V is TRBV24-1 and J is TRBJ1-6; D unclear. This CDR3 region has 14 residues. The V and J ends lost 9 bases and 5 bases respectively, with 13 bases between them. Germline V gene sequence: CDR1 KGHDR, CDR2 SFDVKD. The CDR3 reads CATPTSSNNSPLHF. The CDR3 DNA is TGTGCCACCCCCACGTCCAGTAATAATTCACCCCTCCACTTT.

This clone was observed once. The gene calls are TRBV27 and TRBJ2-1, with 8 bases identical to TRBD2. Germline CDR1 is MNHEY and CDR2 is SMNVEV (reference sequence). The V and J ends lost 5 bases and 3 bases, in that order; junction bases with no gene match: 12. The CDR3 has 17 amino acids. CDR3 sequence reads: CASSPRLAGSLYNEQFF. Written as DNA, the CDR3 is TGTGCCAGCAGTCCCCGCCTAGCGGGCTCGCTCTACAATGAGCAGTTCTTC.

This clone was observed a handful of times. The chain employs TRBV2 and TRBJ1-1, with 9 positions matching TRBD1. V lost 6 bases, J lost 3 bases, and 5 bases stayed unmatched. The germline CDR1 and CDR2 sequences are SNHLY and FYNNEI. The CDR3 consists of 14 residues. In DNA, the CDR3 is TGTGCCAGCAGAACGGGACAGGGCGACACTGAAGCTTTCTTT. This sequence encodes CASRTGQGDTEAFF.

The chain employs TRBV5-8 and TRBJ1-6, with 7 bases fitting TRBD1. Per germline, CDR1 SGHTS and CDR2 YDEGEE. The CDR3 runs to 15 residues. J gave up 6 bases and V 6 bases, and 9 bases lay outside the gene matches. The CDR3 bases are TGTGCCAGCACCCGGACAGGCACCCTTAATTCACCCCTCCACTTT. It specifies CASTRTGTLNSPLHF.

The rearrangement uses TRBV10-3 and TRBJ1-5, with 9 bases lining up with TRBD1. This CDR3 comprises 14 residues. Germline V gene sequence: CDR1 ENHRY, CDR2 SYGVKD. The CDR3 protein is CASSPDRGNQPQHF. DNA for the CDR3: TGTGCTTCCTCCCCGGACAGGGGAAATCAGCCCCAGCATTTT.

In its sample, this clone was seen a few times. The chain couples TRBV30 to TRBJ1-3; D might be TRBD1 (5 bases). Germline lookup yields CDR1 GTSNPN and CDR2 SVGIG (reference sequence). V dropped 8 bases and J dropped 4 bases, with 15 bases sitting between them. This CDR3 contains 13 residues. The CDR3 DNA reads as TGTGCCAGTTCGGGACTGGCGGGAAACACCATATATTTT. Residues: CASSGLAGNTIYF.

The chain uses TRBV28 and TRBJ1-3, with D possibly matching TRBD1 (6 bases). The CDR3 extends over 16 amino acids. V shed 2 bases and J shed 2 bases, with 13 bases lying between them. Germline CDR1 reads MDHEN; CDR2 reads SYDVKM. CDR3 DNA: TGTGCCAGCAGTTTAGTGATGGGGGCGGCTGGAAACACCATATATTTT. Amino acid sequence: CASSLVMGAAGNTIYF.

This clone was observed a single time. The chain employs TRBV6-4 and TRBJ2-1, with a tentative D call TRBD1 (5 bases). There are 12 residues in the CDR3. Trimming pared 6 bases from V and 12 bases from J, leaving 15 bases between. Germline V lookup: CDR1 MRHNA, CDR2 SNTAGT. The CDR3 DNA reads TGTGCCAGCAGAAACATCAGGGCGAGGCAGTTCTTC. Translation gives CASRNIRARQFF.